The clone carrying this TCR beta chain was detected only once. Libraries were prepared by immunoSEQ multiplex PCR; TCRdb keeps only in-frame clonotypes and omits some of them. The data contain approximately 47,000 clones, roughly 80% of them seen just once; the ten biggest clones take up approximately 1.7%. This CDR3 has 11 residues. Germline loops: CDR1 MNHEY, CDR2 SVGAGI. V was clipped by 6 bases and J by 8 bases, with 10 bases between them. This sample is part of a study of PD-L1 blockade in urothelial cancer. Study summary: Patients had been given 0 to 3 earlier chemotherapy regimens. Blood analysis was done at 3 weeks (second dose) and 6 weeks after treatment began. Blood samples had a median of roughly 140,000 T cells, just under 85,000 unique TCRs, and clonality more than 0.075.

Time point of the sample: pretreatment peripheral blood. Each patient presented with locally advanced or metastatic urothelial carcinoma. The receptor was isolated from a man aged 45-60 years with urothelial cancer. V usage is TRBV6-5 and J usage is TRBJ1-2; D is unclear. This specimen was PBMCs, taken around atezolizumab (anti-PD-L1) treatment. The CDR3 region has the DNA TGTGCCAGCAGGCGGGATTGGGGCTACACCTTC. It yields the protein CASRRDWGYTF.